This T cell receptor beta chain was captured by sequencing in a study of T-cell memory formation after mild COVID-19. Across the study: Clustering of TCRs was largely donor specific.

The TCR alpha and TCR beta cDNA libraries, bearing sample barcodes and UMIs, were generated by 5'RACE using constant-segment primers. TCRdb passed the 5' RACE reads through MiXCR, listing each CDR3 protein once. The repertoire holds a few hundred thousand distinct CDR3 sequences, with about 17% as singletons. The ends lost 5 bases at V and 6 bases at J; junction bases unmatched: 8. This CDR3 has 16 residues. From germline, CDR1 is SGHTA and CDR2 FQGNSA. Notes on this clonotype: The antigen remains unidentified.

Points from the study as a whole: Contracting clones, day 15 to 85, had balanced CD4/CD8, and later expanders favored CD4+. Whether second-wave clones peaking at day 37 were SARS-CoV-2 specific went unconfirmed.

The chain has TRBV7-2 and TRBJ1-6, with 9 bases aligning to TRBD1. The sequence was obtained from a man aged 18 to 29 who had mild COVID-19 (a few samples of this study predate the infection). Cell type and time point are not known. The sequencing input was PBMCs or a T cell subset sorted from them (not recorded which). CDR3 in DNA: TGTGCCAGCAGCCCTCGGACAGGGGCCTCTAATTCACCCCTCCACTTT. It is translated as CASSPRTGASNSPLHF.